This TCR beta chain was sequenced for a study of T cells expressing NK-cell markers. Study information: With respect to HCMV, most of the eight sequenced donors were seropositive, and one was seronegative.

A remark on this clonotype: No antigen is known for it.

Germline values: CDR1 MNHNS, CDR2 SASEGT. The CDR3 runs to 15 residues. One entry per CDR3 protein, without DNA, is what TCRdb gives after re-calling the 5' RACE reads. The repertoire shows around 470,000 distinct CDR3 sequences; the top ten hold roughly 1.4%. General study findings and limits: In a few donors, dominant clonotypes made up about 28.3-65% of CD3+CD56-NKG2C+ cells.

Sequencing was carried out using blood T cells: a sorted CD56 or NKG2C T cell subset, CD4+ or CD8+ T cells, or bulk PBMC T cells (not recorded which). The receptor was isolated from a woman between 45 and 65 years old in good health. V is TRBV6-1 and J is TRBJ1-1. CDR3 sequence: CASSDSFRGNTEAFF.